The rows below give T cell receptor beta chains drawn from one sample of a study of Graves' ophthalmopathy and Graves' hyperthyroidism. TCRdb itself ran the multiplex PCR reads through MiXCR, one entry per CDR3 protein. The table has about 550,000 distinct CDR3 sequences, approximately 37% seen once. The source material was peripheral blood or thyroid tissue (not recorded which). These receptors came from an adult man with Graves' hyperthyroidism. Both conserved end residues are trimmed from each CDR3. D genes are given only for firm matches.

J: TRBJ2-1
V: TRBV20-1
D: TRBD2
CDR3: SASHPQREESGEQF

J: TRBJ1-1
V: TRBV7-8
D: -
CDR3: ASSLTGPMNTEAF

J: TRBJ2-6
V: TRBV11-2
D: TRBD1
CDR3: ASSRQGAFSGANVLT

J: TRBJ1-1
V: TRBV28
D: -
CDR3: ASTFTGRGTEAF

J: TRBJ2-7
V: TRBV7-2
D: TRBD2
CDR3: ASSLPGQLAGGYEQY

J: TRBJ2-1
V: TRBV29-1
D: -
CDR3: SVMWEDEQF

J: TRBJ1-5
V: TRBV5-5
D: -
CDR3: ASSLWGKGNQPQH

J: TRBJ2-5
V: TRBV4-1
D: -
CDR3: ASSPLEVQETQY

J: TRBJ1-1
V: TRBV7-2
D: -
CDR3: ASGLGFYTEAF

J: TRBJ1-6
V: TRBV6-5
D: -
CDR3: ASRPEIGNSPLH

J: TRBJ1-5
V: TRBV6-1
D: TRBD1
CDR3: ASTGLLTGGPNQPQH

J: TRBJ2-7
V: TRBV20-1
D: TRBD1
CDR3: SARMPGQGANEQY

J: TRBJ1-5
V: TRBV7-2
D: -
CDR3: ASSLAGVNNQPQH

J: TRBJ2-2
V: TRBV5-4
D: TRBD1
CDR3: ASSLGQGAFSTGELF

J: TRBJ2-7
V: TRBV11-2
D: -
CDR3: ASSVRQQAYEQY

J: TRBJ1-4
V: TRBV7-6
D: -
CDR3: ASSSTGSFYNEKLF

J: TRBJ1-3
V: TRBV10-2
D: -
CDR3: ASRDGYSGNTIY

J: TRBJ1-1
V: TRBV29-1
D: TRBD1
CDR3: SWKGQMNTEAF

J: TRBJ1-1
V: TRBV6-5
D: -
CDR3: ASSYSAQQAEAF

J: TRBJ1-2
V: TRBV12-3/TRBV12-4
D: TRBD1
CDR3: ASRPGQGHGYT

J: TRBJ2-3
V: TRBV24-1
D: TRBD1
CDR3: ATSDLRTGADTQY

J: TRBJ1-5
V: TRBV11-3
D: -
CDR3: ASSLVGDRNQPQH

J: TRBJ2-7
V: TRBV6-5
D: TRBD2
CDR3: ASSEGLWGGSYEQY

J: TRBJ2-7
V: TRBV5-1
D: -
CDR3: ASSLRAGLLYEQY

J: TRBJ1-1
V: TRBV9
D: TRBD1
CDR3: ATRGLQSDRVEKTMNTEAF

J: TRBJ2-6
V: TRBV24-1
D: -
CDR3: ATSVGRGANVLT

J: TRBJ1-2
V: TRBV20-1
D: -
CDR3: SAGEGGYGYT

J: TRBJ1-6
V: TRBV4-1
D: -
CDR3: ASSQVRNRDNSPLH

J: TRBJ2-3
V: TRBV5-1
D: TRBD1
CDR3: ASSPKDRGSTDTQY

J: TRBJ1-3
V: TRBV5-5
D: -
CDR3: ASSLEGGGNTIY

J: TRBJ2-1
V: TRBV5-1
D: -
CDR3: ASSWTPTGSYNEQF

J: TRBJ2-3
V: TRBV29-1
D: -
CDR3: SVVAATDTQY

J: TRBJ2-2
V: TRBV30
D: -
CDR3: AWRQGRTGELF

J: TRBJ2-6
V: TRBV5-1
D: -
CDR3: ASSLEAYSGANVLT

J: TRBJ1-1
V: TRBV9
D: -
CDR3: ASSVALGVSSTEAF